A selection of T cell receptor beta chains follows, all from one sample in a study of early T cells in non-severe SARS-CoV-2 infection. TCRdb called the 5' RACE reads again in MiXCR, with one record for every CDR3 protein. The repertoire consists of tens of thousands of distinct CDR3 sequences, with about 6% occurring once and the leading ten covering less than 25%. The sequenced sample was whole blood, obtained at baseline. The receptors derive from an adult who was a healthcare worker with PCR-confirmed SARS-CoV-2 infection or an uninfected control (not recorded which). The CDR3 runs from the conserved cysteine through the conserved F or W. Each record gives: J gene, D gene, V gene, clone size, CDR3 DNA, CDR3 protein. D genes are given only for firm matches. Only some rows state a clone size, as once, few, many or a class for expanded clones.

>TRBJ2-1|-|TRBV7-3|-
TGTGCCAGATACCACAATGAGCAGTTCTTC
CARYHNEQFF
>TRBJ2-7|-|TRBV6-2/TRBV6-3|many
TGTGCCAGCAGTTACCCTGAGGGAGGAGGGTCCTACGAGCAGTACTTC
CASSYPEGGGSYEQYF
>TRBJ1-2|TRBD1|TRBV12-3/TRBV12-4|few
TGTGCCAGCAGTCCTATGACAGGGGTATACACCTTC
CASSPMTGVYTF
>TRBJ2-7|-|TRBV12-3/TRBV12-4|many
TGTGCCAGCAGTTTAGTCGGCGGCTACGAGCAGTACTTC
CASSLVGGYEQYF
>TRBJ2-7|-|TRBV20-1|many
TGCAGTGCCCTCTTTATTGAGGGTCAAGACTACGAGCAGTACTTC
CSALFIEGQDYEQYF
>TRBJ2-5|-|TRBV20-1|few
TGCAGTGCTACTGGGCTAGCCGAGAGAGAGACCCAGTACTTC
CSATGLAERETQYF
>TRBJ2-1|TRBD2|TRBV7-9|many
TGTGCCAGCAGCTCACTAGCGGTGGGGACGAATGAGCAGTTCTTC
CASSSLAVGTNEQFF
>TRBJ2-3|TRBD2|TRBV7-2|few
TGTGCCAGCAGCTCCGGGACTAGGAGTGAGTATTTT
CASSSGTRSEYF
>TRBJ2-5|TRBD1|TRBV6-7|-
TGTGCCAGCAGTGAGACCGGGACAGCCTCCTTGGAGACCCAGTACTTC
CASSETGTASLETQYF
>TRBJ2-1|TRBD2|TRBV20-1|many
TGCAGTGCTAGAGGAAGCGGGAATATACGGGAGCAGTTCTTC
CSARGSGNIREQFF
>TRBJ2-7|TRBD2|TRBV7-2|-
TGTGCCAGCAGCCTCCTCGGGACTAGCGGGAGAAAGGAGGTTTACGAGCAGTACTTC
CASSLLGTSGRKEVYEQYF
>TRBJ1-5|-|TRBV12-3/TRBV12-4|few
TGTGCCAGCAGTTTCGGCGGGGACGTCCGGAGCAATCAGCCCCAGCATTTT
CASSFGGDVRSNQPQHF
>TRBJ2-1|-|TRBV29-1|few
TGCAGCGCCGATGGGGCTTTAGGGGGAGAGAGCTCCTACAATGAGCAGTTCTTC
CSADGALGGESSYNEQFF
>TRBJ1-3|TRBD1|TRBV28|many
TGTGCCAGCAGTTCAGCCGGGACAGGGGTCGGAAACACCATATATTTT
CASSSAGTGVGNTIYF
>TRBJ2-3|-|TRBV29-1|-
TGCAGCGTTGAAGAGGAGGAGGGGACAGCACCAGATACGCAGTATTTT
CSVEEEEGTAPDTQYF
>TRBJ2-7|-|TRBV5-1|few
TGCGCCAGCAGCCAAGGTGTGACTTACTACTACGAGCAGTACTTC
CASSQGVTYYYEQYF
>TRBJ2-5|-|TRBV29-1|many
TGCAGCGTTTCCCAGGGGGAGACCCAGTACTTC
CSVSQGETQYF
>TRBJ2-7|-|TRBV2|few
TGTGCCAGCAGCCCTGAATCGTGGACAAACGAGCAGTACTTC
CASSPESWTNEQYF
>TRBJ2-7|-|TRBV20-1|-
TGCAGTGCTAGAGTTCTGCGGCAGGGGACTGACGAGCAGTACTTC
CSARVLRQGTDEQYF
>TRBJ1-2|TRBD1|TRBV28|few
TGTGCCAGCGCGGGGCAGGGGGCGCCTCAGCGCGGCTACACCTTC
CASAGQGAPQRGYTF
>TRBJ2-7|TRBD1|TRBV28|-
TGTGCCAGCAGCTTCACAGGGGGCGTTTCCGAGCAGTACTTC
CASSFTGGVSEQYF
>TRBJ2-1|-|TRBV4-1|many
TGCGCCAGCAGCCAAGTTCTGGGGTACAATGAGCAGTTCTTC
CASSQVLGYNEQFF
>TRBJ1-5|-|TRBV6-5|few
TGTGCCAGCAGTTTGGGGAATGATCAGCCCCAGCATTTT
CASSLGNDQPQHF
>TRBJ2-3|TRBD2|TRBV15|few
TGTGCCACCAGCAGAGAACGGGAGGGCCAAGATACGCAGTATTTT
CATSREREGQDTQYF
>TRBJ2-1|TRBD2|TRBV19|many
TGTGCCAGTAGTGCCCAGCGGGGGTCGAGTGGGGAGCAGTTCTTC
CASSAQRGSSGEQFF
>TRBJ2-2|-|TRBV7-9|few
TGTGCCAGCAGCTTAGGAGGTTCAACCGGGGAGCTGTTTTTT
CASSLGGSTGELFF
>TRBJ2-7|TRBD1|TRBV6-2/TRBV6-3|many
TGTGCCAGCAGCAGGGGGGAGCAGTACTTC
CASSRGEQYF
>TRBJ2-5|TRBD1|TRBV4-2|many
TGTGCCAGCAGCCAGGGACAGGGGATTGGCGCCCAAGAGACCCAGTACTTC
CASSQGQGIGAQETQYF
>TRBJ2-2|-|TRBV11-3|-
TGTGCCAGCAGCTTATCGGGGCCCGGCGGGGAGCTGTTTTTT
CASSLSGPGGELFF
>TRBJ2-5|TRBD2|TRBV29-1|many
TGCAGCGCATCACTAGCGGGACGAGAGACCCAGTACTTC
CSASLAGRETQYF
>TRBJ1-6|TRBD1|TRBV4-2|medium-sized
TGTGCCAGCAGCCGACAGGGGGAAACTTCACCCCTCCACTTT
CASSRQGETSPLHF
>TRBJ2-7|-|TRBV4-1|many
TGCGCCAGCAGCCAAGGCAGGACGAAACACGAGCAGTACTTC
CASSQGRTKHEQYF
>TRBJ2-1|TRBD2|TRBV7-8|many
TGTGCCAGCAGAGTAGCGGGATCAGCCTACAATGAGCAGTTCTTC
CASRVAGSAYNEQFF
>TRBJ2-1|TRBD2|TRBV7-6|many
TGTGCCAGCAGCCGTGACGGGACTAGCGGGAGGGGTCATGAGCAGTTCTTC
CASSRDGTSGRGHEQFF
>TRBJ2-1|TRBD2|TRBV7-9|few
TGTGCCAGCAGCCCCTTTTTGGCGGGGGGCGTTCGTAGCGGGAGTATGGATGAGCAGTTCTTC
CASSPFLAGGVRSGSMDEQFF
>TRBJ2-7|-|TRBV6-1|-
TGTGCCAGCAGTTGGGACCCCTCAAATTACGAGCAGTACTTC
CASSWDPSNYEQYF
>TRBJ2-7|TRBD1|TRBV18|many
TGTGCCAGCTCACCCGAAAGGGGGCGCGGTTACGAGCAGTACTTC
CASSPERGRGYEQYF